This T cell receptor (beta chain) was recorded in a study of blood T cell repertoires in COVID-19. Study details: Sources were T cells, B-cell-depleted T cells, or PBMCs; the material itself was cDNA or gDNA.

Sequencing was performed with immunoSEQ multiplex PCR; in TCRdb, only in-frame clones are kept and a portion is missing. The table includes about 280,000 clones, around 90% detected once. The CDR3 contains 16 residues. Germline trimming cut 5 bases from V and 5 bases from J; bases unmatched to any gene: 9. From germline, CDR1 is SQVTM and CDR2 ANQGSEA. The material sequenced was peripheral blood. The chain employs TRBV29-1 and TRBJ2-5, with 15 bases lining up with TRBD2. The receptor's source is a man aged 50-60 years with acute or convalescent COVID-19. The CDR3: CSVFRTSGGAGETQYF. The CDR3 DNA sequence: TGCAGCGTTTTTCGGACTAGCGGGGGGGCAGGGGAGACCCAGTACTTC.